This T cell receptor (beta chain) was sequenced in a study of PD-L1 blockade in urothelial cancer. Time point denoted: peripheral blood 6 weeks after treatment start. This table comes from immunoSEQ multiplex PCR, and its TCRdb copy is limited to in-frame clones, with some not included. The repertoire has 38,000 or so clones, about 88% of them found once; the top ten carry 2.6%. This specimen was PBMCs, taken around atezolizumab (anti-PD-L1) treatment. The clonotype was recovered from a man between 65 and 79 years old with urothelial cancer.

The CDR3 DNA follows: TGTGCTAGTGGTTTGGTCACCACCACCGACATTAGCAATCAGCCCCAGCATTTT. Translating it yields CASGLVTTTDISNQPQHF. This chain uses TRBV12-5 with TRBJ1-5; D is unclear. Trimming cost V 0 bases and J 0 bases, with 15 bases left between them. Germline V lookup: CDR1 LGHNT, CDR2 FRNRAP. The CDR3 has 18 residues.